This T cell receptor (beta chain) was found in a study of shared T cell receptors in the human thymus. Sequenced by immunoSEQ multiplex PCR; TCRdb stores in-frame clones only, minus some. The repertoire holds hundreds of thousands of clones, with 85% to 90% as singletons. Per germline, CDR1 SGHRS and CDR2 YFSETQ. The CDR3 spans 15 residues. V was clipped by 6 bases and J by 6 bases; unmatched bases: 8. The sample was also reused in another study, on human thymus T cells. That paper adds: The donor group consisted of healthy Finnish infants who were having corrective surgery for congenital heart defects. Thymic resections from corrective heart surgery supplied the tissue. What appeared biased in thymic and blood repertoires was the usage of V and J genes.

The sequencing sample was made of thymocytes. The origin of this receptor is a boy in the first two years of life with a congenital heart defect. V is TRBV5-1 and J is TRBJ1-4, with TRBD1 matching 10 bases. CDR3 amino acids: CASILGGTGDEKLFF. The CDR3 nucleotides read TGCGCCAGCATCCTGGGAGGGACAGGGGATGAAAAACTGTTTTTT.